This paragraph reports one T cell receptor beta chain. The germline gives CDR1 MGHRA, CDR2 YSYEKL. This CDR3 spans 16 amino acids. V shed 2 bases, J shed 9 bases, and the junction held 12 bases outside the gene matches. This record comes from a study of PD-L1 blockade in urothelial cancer. TCRdb's copy holds only in-frame clones and misses some; the assay was immunoSEQ multiplex PCR. In the table there are 100,000 to 150,000 clones, roughly 83% of which are singletons. Described time point: peripheral blood 6 weeks after treatment start. This clonotype was sampled from a man in his fifties with urothelial cancer. This specimen consisted of PBMCs, obtained around atezolizumab (anti-PD-L1) treatment. V and J are TRBV4-1 and TRBJ2-1; 8 nucleotides align to TRBD2. The CDR3 bases are TGCGCCAGCAGCCAATCGGGGGGGTTAGGGACAATTGAGCAGTTCTTC. It yields the protein CASSQSGGLGTIEQFF.